This T cell receptor beta chain originates from a study of blood T cell repertoires in COVID-19. Study information: Sites in the United States, Italy and Spain provided acute and convalescent COVID-19 samples. Sources were T cells, B-cell-depleted T cells, or PBMCs; the material itself was cDNA or gDNA.

Germline CDR1 SGDLS, CDR2 YYNGEE. V shed 4 bases and J 4 bases; nucleotides not matched to a gene: 8. The CDR3 has 16 amino acids. Study processing details: Reference gene primer amplification gave nucleated cell count estimates. The repertoire was sequenced with immunoSEQ multiplex PCR; TCRdb's copy has only in-frame clones and lacks some. V, J and clone size reflect that table, while D and trimming were determined from the DNA. The sample holds 230,000 or so clones, 84% seen once. Sequencing was performed on peripheral blood. V usage is TRBV9 and J usage is TRBJ2-1; 10 nucleotides align to TRBD2. The TCR sequence derives from a man aged 35 to 55 who had recovered from COVID-19. The CDR3 reads CASSPRGTSAYNEQFF. In DNA, the CDR3 is TGTGCCAGCAGCCCCCGTGGGACTAGCGCATACAATGAGCAGTTCTTC.